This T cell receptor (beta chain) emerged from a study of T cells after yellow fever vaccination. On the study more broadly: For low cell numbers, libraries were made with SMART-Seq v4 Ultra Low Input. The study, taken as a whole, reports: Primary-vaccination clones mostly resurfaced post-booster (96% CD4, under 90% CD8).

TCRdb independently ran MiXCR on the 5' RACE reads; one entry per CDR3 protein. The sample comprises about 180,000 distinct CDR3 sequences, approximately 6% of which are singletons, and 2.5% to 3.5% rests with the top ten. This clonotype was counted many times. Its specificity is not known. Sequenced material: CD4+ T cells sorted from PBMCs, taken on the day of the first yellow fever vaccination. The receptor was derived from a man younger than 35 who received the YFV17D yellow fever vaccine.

The CDR3 coding sequence is TGTGCCAGTAGTGAACAGACAGGGACTGGCACTGAAGCTTTCTTT. This codes for CASSEQTGTGTEAFF. The rearrangement joins TRBV19 to TRBJ1-1; 7 nucleotides agree with TRBD1. Unmatched junction bases numbered 10, after V lost 5 bases and J lost 4 bases. This CDR3 is built from 15 residues. Germline CDR1 LNHDA, CDR2 SQIVND (reference sequence). The variable domain in full, with the rest retrieved from reference TRBV19 and TRBJ1-1, is DGGITQSPKYLFRKEGQNVTLSCEQNLNHDAMYWYRQDPGQGLRLIYYSQIVNDFQKGDIAEGYSVSREKKESFPLTVTSAQKNPTAFYLCASSEQTGTGTEAFFGQGTRLTVV.